This TCR beta chain stems from a study of blood T cell repertoires in COVID-19. Looked up from germline, CDR1 is MNHEY and CDR2 is SVGAGI. V shed 0 bases and J 11 bases; nucleotides not matched to a gene: 6. The length of the CDR3 is 13 residues. Repertoires were generated with immunoSEQ multiplex PCR, while TCRdb's copy carries only in-frame clones and drops some. The sample lists tens of thousands of clones; around four fifths were seen once. The sequence derives from a woman of 80 years or more with acute or convalescent COVID-19. The gene calls are TRBV6-5 and TRBJ1-1; TRBD1 aligns across 7 bases. The sequencing sample was made of peripheral blood. The DNA for the CDR3 is TGTGCCAGCAGTTACTCGTCCCCAGGGGGGGCTTTCTTT. Its protein product is CASSYSSPGGAFF.